The 30 T cell receptor beta chains presented below share a single source sample, sequenced in a study of blood T cell repertoires in COVID-19. Sequencing used immunoSEQ multiplex PCR; TCRdb keeps in-frame clones, though not all of them. The data contain some 120,000 clones, approximately 68% of them singletons. The specimen was peripheral blood. These receptor sequences come from an older woman with acute or convalescent COVID-19.

The chain carries TRBV28 and TRBJ1-5; possibly TRBD1 for D (6 bases). CDR3 length: 15 residues. The germline gives CDR1 MDHEN, CDR2 SYDVKM. V was cut by 7 bases and J by 6 bases, with 19 bases left in between. In DNA, the CDR3 is TGTGCCAGCAACTATATACAGGGAGCGAGTCAGCCCCAGCATTTT. This translates into CASNYIQGASQPQHF.

The chain links TRBV7-2 to TRBJ1-1; TRBD1 matches at 8 bases. The CDR3 loop spans 15 amino acids. V lost 1 base to trimming and J lost 1 base; unmatched junction nucleotides: 2. Per the germline V gene, CDR1 is SGHTA and CDR2 is FQGNSA. The CDR3 here is CASSLVTGGNTEAFF. Here the CDR3 DNA reads TGTGCCAGCAGCTTAGTAACAGGGGGGAACACTGAAGCTTTCTTT. Drawing the rest from reference TRBV7-2 and TRBJ1-1, the complete variable domain is GAGVSQSPSNKVTEKGKDVELRCDPISGHTALYWYRQSLGQGLEFLIYFQGNSAPDKSGLPSDRFSAERTGGSVSTLTIQRTQQEDSAVYLCASSLVTGGNTEAFFGQGTRLTVV.

The gene calls are TRBV7-3 and TRBJ2-2, with D unresolved. Germline assignment: CDR1 SGHTA and CDR2 FQGTGA. The ends were cut back, 3 bases at V and 3 bases at J, with 8 bases in the middle. CDR3 length: 14 residues. The CDR3 spells CASSFSVDTGELFF. The CDR3 DNA sequence: TGTGCCAGCAGCTTTTCAGTGGACACCGGGGAGCTGTTTTTT.

This clone was observed a few times. This sequence joins TRBV25-1 and TRBJ1-5, with D perhaps matching TRBD1 (5 bases). CDR1 is MGHDK, CDR2 SYGVNS, per germline. The length of the CDR3 is 14 residues. V was trimmed by 5 bases and J by 7 bases, leaving 15 bases between them. CDR3 protein: CASSIRQGGQPQHF. Here the CDR3 DNA reads TGTGCCAGCAGTATCCGGCAGGGAGGACAGCCCCAGCATTTT.

The chain links TRBV19 to TRBJ1-2; 7 bases line up with TRBD1. Looked up from germline, CDR1 is LNHDA and CDR2 is SQIVND (reference sequence). The CDR3 is 14 amino acids. The ends lost 8 bases at V and 5 bases at J; junction bases unmatched: 11. The CDR3, as DNA: TGTGCCAGTGGAGTCTGGGACAGCCAGTATGGCTACACCTTC. This sequence encodes CASGVWDSQYGYTF.

This clone was counted a few times. Other DNA sequences from this sample encode an identical CDR3 as well. This chain joins TRBV19 and TRBJ1-2, with 7 positions matching TRBD1. Germline CDR1 and CDR2: LNHDA and SQIVND (reference sequence). Trimming removed 4 bases from V and 4 bases from J; junction bases left unmatched: 3. The CDR3 is 13 amino acids. CDR3 amino acids: CASSTRDSYGYTF. The CDR3 DNA follows: TGTGCCAGTAGTACCCGGGACAGCTATGGCTACACCTTC. Looking up the rest from reference TRBV19 and TRBJ1-2 gives the full variable domain: DGGITQSPKYLFRKEGQNVTLSCEQNLNHDAMYWYRQDPGQGLRLIYYSQIVNDFQKGDIAEGYSVSREKKESFPLTVTSAQKNPTAFYLCASSTRDSYGYTFGSGTRLTVV.

The V call is TRBV5-1, the J call TRBJ1-2; 9 nucleotides match TRBD1. V shed 4 bases and J 2 bases; nucleotides not matched to a gene: 3. Germline CDR1 SGHRS, CDR2 YFSETQ. The CDR3 spans 14 residues. The DNA of the CDR3 is TGCGCCAGCAGCCACGGGACAGGGAACTATGGCTACACCTTC. Encoded protein: CASSHGTGNYGYTF.

This clone was observed a single time. The rearrangement uses TRBV3-1 (or the pseudogene TRBV3-2) and TRBJ2-7; weak D call: TRBD1 (6 bases). The germline CDR1 and CDR2 sequences are LGHDT and YNNKEL (reference sequence). Trimming took off 1 base at V and 4 bases at J, with 14 bases between the two ends. The CDR3 totals 15 residues. DNA of the CDR3: TGTGCCAGCAGCCAAGCCCTGGGCAGGGGATACGAGCAGTACTTC. Amino acid sequence: CASSQALGRGYEQYF.

Only a few counts were recorded for this clone. The chain recombines TRBV28 with TRBJ1-1; the match to TRBD1 covers 9 bases. V lost 4 bases to trimming and J lost 4 bases; unmatched junction nucleotides: 1. Per the germline V gene, CDR1 is MDHEN and CDR2 is SYDVKM. This CDR3 is 13 amino acids long. The CDR3 DNA reads as TGTGCCAGCAGTTGGACAGGGGCCACTGAAGCTTTCTTT. Protein sequence: CASSWTGATEAFF.

The chain joins TRBV9 to TRBJ2-6, with D maybe TRBD2 (5 bases). CDR1 is SGDLS and CDR2 is YYNGEE in the germline V gene. CDR3 size: 18 residues. The V gene lost 2 bases and the J gene lost 1 base, with 16 bases spanning the gap. CDR3 in amino acids: CASSVAPVGSSGANVLTF. CDR3 in DNA: TGTGCCAGCAGCGTTGCCCCCGTTGGGAGTTCTGGGGCCAACGTCCTGACTTTC.

The rearrangement links TRBV2 to TRBJ1-2; 9 bases are a match to TRBD1. V shed 5 bases and J 4 bases; nucleotides not matched to a gene: 5. This CDR3 is built from 14 residues. Germline V gives CDR1 SNHLY, CDR2 FYNNEI. The CDR3 DNA sequence: TGTGCCAGCAGTCCACAGGGGGCTCGCTATGGCTACACCTTC. Protein: CASSPQGARYGYTF.

The chain is built from TRBV2 and TRBJ1-1, with D possibly matching TRBD1 (6 bases). CDR3 size: 19 residues. CDR1 and CDR2 from the germline V gene are SNHLY and FYNNEI. The V and J ends lost 4 bases and 0 bases respectively, with 24 bases between them. CDR3 sequence reads: CASSVYGRQGPRMNTEAFF. CDR3 sequence (DNA): TGTGCCAGCAGTGTATATGGTAGGCAGGGGCCGCGCATGAACACTGAAGCTTTCTTT.

This chain's CDR3 is CASSLWGGNYGYTF. The CDR3 DNA follows: TGTGCCAGCAGTTTATGGGGGGGGAACTATGGCTACACCTTC. V usage is TRBV28 and J usage is TRBJ1-2, with a possible D match to TRBD1 (5 bases). The CDR3 is made up of 14 amino acids. Trimming left V 0 bases short and J 2 bases short, with 7 bases between. The germline V gene has CDR1 MDHEN and CDR2 SYDVKM.

This clone appeared a few times. This chain joins TRBV2 and TRBJ2-3; 8 bases are a match to TRBD1. CDR1 SNHLY and CDR2 FYNNEI come from the germline V gene. This CDR3 comprises 14 residues. With V trimmed by 5 bases and J by 1 base, 2 bases remained unmatched. As DNA, the CDR3 is TGTGCCAGCAGTAAGGACAGGGGCACAGATACGCAGTATTTT. This gives the protein CASSKDRGTDTQYF.

The gene calls are TRBV5-1 and TRBJ1-2, with 11 bases fitting TRBD1. Trimming removed 4 bases from V and 3 bases from J; junction bases left unmatched: 2. This CDR3 has 14 amino acids. Germline CDR1 reads SGHRS; CDR2 reads YFSETQ. CDR3 sequence (DNA): TGCGCCAGCAGCAAGGGACAGGGGGACTATGGCTACACCTTC. Translated, it gives CASSKGQGDYGYTF.

The rearrangement uses TRBV14 and TRBJ2-3, with 11 bases identical to TRBD2. CDR3 length: 17 residues. Germline CDR1 SGHDN, CDR2 FVKESK. The V gene end was trimmed by 1 base and the J gene end by 5 bases; junction bases not matched to a gene: 8. Here the CDR3 reads CASSQGFSGRAGDTQYF. The CDR3 nucleotides read TGTGCCAGCAGCCAAGGTTTTAGCGGGAGGGCCGGAGATACGCAGTATTTT.

This chain connects TRBV7-2 to TRBJ1-4; the D gene is possibly TRBD1 (5 bases). In germline, CDR1 is SGHTA, CDR2 FQGNSA. This CDR3 region has 15 residues. Trimming removed 5 bases at V and 6 bases at J, with 16 bases between. The CDR3 loop is CASSIRPGLHEKLFF. The CDR3 region has the DNA TGTGCCAGCAGCATTAGGCCAGGGCTGCATGAAAAACTGTTTTTT.

The V gene is TRBV29-1, the J gene TRBJ2-1; 8 bases are shared with TRBD2. The germline V gene has CDR1 SQVTM and CDR2 ANQGSEA. Trimming cost V 0 bases and J 4 bases; bases outside gene matches: 5. The CDR3 runs 15 residues. The CDR3, as DNA: TGCAGCGTTGAAGATGGGAGCGGGAGTTACAATGAGCAGTTCTTC. This gives the protein CSVEDGSGSYNEQFF.

This chain links TRBV7-3 with TRBJ2-3; TRBD2 aligns across 11 bases. The J segment lost 2 bases and the V segment lost 0 bases, leaving 10 bases of the junction unmatched. The germline V gene encodes CDR1 SGHTA and CDR2 FQGTGA. This CDR3 region has 19 residues. CDR3 nucleotide sequence: TGTGCCAGCAGCTTAACGGGCCAAGGTAGCGGGAGGGACACAGATACGCAGTATTTT. As protein: CASSLTGQGSGRDTDTQYF.

This clone was recorded once. The chain links TRBV6-1 to TRBJ1-2; a weak D match, TRBD1 (5 bases). The V and J ends lost 2 bases and 8 bases respectively, with 18 bases between them. The CDR3 spans 15 residues. Germline V gene data show CDR1 as MNHNS and CDR2 as SASEGT. This CDR3 reads CASSETPQGAGGYTF. As DNA, the CDR3 is TGTGCCAGCAGTGAAACCCCGCAGGGAGCGGGAGGCTACACCTTC.

The count of this clone is one. The chain couples TRBV28 to TRBJ1-5, with TRBD1 matching 11 bases. Per the germline V gene, CDR1 is MDHEN and CDR2 is SYDVKM. V dropped 6 bases and J dropped 4; count of bases not matched to a gene: 5. The CDR3 runs to 15 residues. This CDR3 reads CASSGGQGVNQPQHF. Here the CDR3 DNA reads TGTGCCAGCAGCGGGGGACAGGGGGTTAATCAGCCCCAGCATTTT.

This sequence joins TRBV18 and TRBJ2-7; D is perhaps TRBD1 (5 bases). CDR1 is KGHSH, CDR2 LQKENI, per germline. The CDR3 loop spans 14 amino acids. The germline V and J ends were trimmed by 0 bases and 6 bases, with 12 bases remaining between them. The CDR3 sequence is CASSPPQGSAEQYF. The CDR3 coding sequence is TGTGCCAGCTCACCACCTCAGGGATCCGCCGAGCAGTACTTC.

At least ten counts were recorded for this clone. The chain couples TRBV10-3 to TRBJ1-4; D is possibly TRBD1 (5 bases). This CDR3 spans 15 amino acids. V lost 10 bases to trimming and J lost 8 bases, with 23 bases between them. Germline loops: CDR1 ENHRY, CDR2 SYGVKD. CDR3 bases: TGTGCCACCGCCTCCGAAAGCAGGGTGAGGGAAAAACTGTTTTTT. This encodes CATASESRVREKLFF.

Concerning this clone itself: Additional DNA sequences in this sample encode the identical CDR3. This chain links TRBV27 with TRBJ2-7, with TRBD2 as a possible D gene (5 bases). Germline V gives CDR1 MNHEY, CDR2 SMNVEV (reference sequence). Trimming cost V 0 bases and J 4 bases, with 7 bases left between them. This CDR3 is 13 amino acids long. CDR3 sequence (DNA): TGTGCCAGCAGTTTATCGAGAGGGTACGAGCAGTACTTC. Translation gives CASSLSRGYEQYF.

This rearrangement joins TRBV7-9 to TRBJ1-1; D may be TRBD1 (6 bases). V was trimmed by 4 bases and J by 1 base, leaving 16 bases between them. The CDR3 extends over 16 amino acids. Germline lookup yields CDR1 SEHNR and CDR2 FQNEAQ (reference sequence). CDR3 nucleotides: TGTGCCAGCAGCTCCTCCGTGAGGGGGAGGAACACTGAAGCTTTCTTT. Protein product: CASSSSVRGRNTEAFF.

This rearrangement joins TRBV27 to TRBJ1-4, with D perhaps TRBD1 (5 bases). In germline, CDR1 is MNHEY, CDR2 SMNVEV (reference sequence). The CDR3 sequence is 14 residues long. Trimming removed 2 bases from V and 8 bases from J, with 12 bases in between. The CDR3 region is CASSLGRVGEKLFF. CDR3 nucleotide sequence: TGTGCCAGCAGTTTAGGCAGGGTGGGAGAAAAACTGTTTTTT.

V is TRBV18 and J is TRBJ1-1; D gene uncertain. The CDR3 loop spans 17 amino acids. Germline V gene sequence: CDR1 KGHSH, CDR2 LQKENI. Trimming shortened V by 0 bases and J by 2 bases, and 16 bases separated the two germline ends. In DNA form, the CDR3 reads TGTGCCAGCTCACCACCTTTGGCAGCCGGAGGAAACACTGAAGCTTTCTTT. As protein: CASSPPLAAGGNTEAFF. The full variable domain, rest sourced from reference TRBV18 and TRBJ1-1, is NAGVMQNPRHLVRRRGQEARLRCSPMKGHSHVYWYRQLPEEGLKFMVYLQKENIIDESGMPKERFSAEFPKEGPSILRIQQVVRGDSAAYFCASSPPLAAGGNTEAFFGQGTRLTVV.

The chain links TRBV24-1 to TRBJ2-3; 7 bases fit TRBD2. The ends lost 5 bases at V and 4 bases at J; junction bases unmatched: 5. This CDR3 contains 14 residues. Germline V gives CDR1 KGHDR, CDR2 SFDVKD. The CDR3 here is CATSGRGVSDTQYF. DNA of the CDR3: TGTGCCACCAGTGGTCGGGGGGTATCAGATACGCAGTATTTT.

The chain carries TRBV5-8 and TRBJ1-5, with D possibly being TRBD1 (6 bases). The V gene's germline CDR1 is SGHTS and CDR2 YDEGEE. V was shortened by 4 bases and J by 9 bases, with 14 bases between the two germline ends. The CDR3 totals 13 residues. CDR3 bases: TGTGCCAGCAGCGTCTGGGGGGGCAGGCCCCAGCATTTT. This gives the protein CASSVWGGRPQHF.

V usage is TRBV21-1 and J usage is TRBJ2-1; the table gives TRBD2 as D, unverified against the DNA. TRBV21-1 is tagged as a pseudogene. This CDR3 is built from 19 residues. This CDR3 is CASSKTASGSYLSYNEQFF. The CDR3 nucleotides are TGTGCCAGCAGCAAAACGGCTAGCGGGAGCTATTTGTCCTACAATGAGCAGTTCTTC.